This TCR beta chain was recovered during a study of T cells in Graves' hyperthyroidism and ophthalmopathy. Study findings and constraints: Ophthalmopathy could be told apart from stable hyperthyroidism with a 13 V-J model.

Orbital computed tomography and thyroid ultrasound, together with serum TRAb and thyroxine and clinical symptoms, were used for diagnoses. It was RNA transcripts that yielded the amplified TCR beta CDR3 regions. During a first-round RT-PCR of the TCR CDR3, the HTBI primer set was used. Each CDR3 protein is one row after TCRdb ran MiXCR on the multiplex PCR reads. The sample lists approximately 500,000 distinct CDR3 sequences; 46% were seen once. Concerning this clonotype itself: Antigen unknown.

Sequenced material: peripheral blood or thyroid tissue (not recorded which). The sequence came from a woman younger than 35 with Graves' hyperthyroidism.

CDR3 DNA: TGTGCCAGCAGCCCATACAGGGCCACTGAAGCTTTCTTT. Translation gives CASSPYRATEAFF. The chain links TRBV11-1 to TRBJ1-1; tentatively, D is TRBD1 (6 bases). This CDR3 has 13 amino acids. Per germline, CDR1 SGHAT and CDR2 FQDESV (reference sequence). Trimming left V 5 bases short and J 4 bases short, with 11 bases between.